This TCR beta chain was recorded in a study of response to subunit inactivated influenza vaccine. Study results and caveats: Only a handful of new T cells, the authors suggested, are recruited with each seasonal influenza vaccination.

In this sample, this clonotype turned up a few times. Its antigen is not known. TCRdb reanalysed the RT-PCR reads using MiXCR and keeps one entry per CDR3 protein. The sample lists 600,000 to 850,000 distinct CDR3 sequences; about 14% were seen once. With 5 bases removed from V and 7 bases from J, the gap between germline ends came to 17 bases. This CDR3 contains 14 residues. From germline, CDR1 is SEHNR and CDR2 FQNEAQ (reference sequence). The sequencing here drew on PBMCs from blood, taken 14 to 15 days before vaccination. J is TRBJ1-1 and V is TRBV7-9; D remains ambiguous. This sequence was found in a man in his fifties who received an inactivated influenza vaccine. The CDR3 here is CASSHDPSRDEAFF. The CDR3, as DNA: TGTGCCAGCAGCCACGACCCCTCAAGGGATGAAGCTTTCTTT.